A single sample gave rise to the 27 T cell receptor beta chains below, sequenced in a study of CD8+CD57+ T cells in acquired aplastic anemia. In patients chosen for sequencing, flow cytometry had shown CD8+CD57+ cell expansion. Genomic DNA, serving as template, underwent TCR beta VDJ and CDR3 profiling. From the reads, TCRdb called clonotypes with MiXCR, one entry per CDR3 protein. There are around 290,000 distinct CDR3 sequences in the sample; 45% to 65% occur only once, and 1.3% lies in the top ten. Sequencing was performed on sorted CD4+, CD8+, or CD8+CD57+ T cells (not recorded which) from PBMCs. The receptor set was obtained from a human donor with aplastic anemia.

This clonotype was detected many times. The chain links TRBV19 to TRBJ2-7; the match to TRBD2 covers 7 bases. The CDR3 consists of 15 residues. Germline CDR1 reads LNHDA; CDR2 reads SQIVND (reference sequence). The J segment lost 3 bases and the V segment lost 4 bases, leaving 9 bases of the junction unmatched. The CDR3: CASSTGTTLSYEQYF. CDR3 DNA sequence: TGTGCCAGTAGTACTGGGACTACCTTAAGCTACGAGCAGTACTTC.

The rearrangement links TRBV20-1 to TRBJ1-4, with a weak D call TRBD1 (5 bases). The CDR3 has 15 amino acids. CDR1 and CDR2 (germline): DFQATT, SNEGSKA (reference sequence). Trimming removed 3 bases from V and 8 bases from J, with 19 bases in between. The chain's CDR3 is CSARANVGVGEKLFF. The CDR3 DNA is TGCAGTGCTAGGGCCAATGTGGGGGTAGGGGAAAAACTGTTTTTT.

In its sample, this clonotype was seen many times. The rearrangement joins TRBV12-3 or TRBV12-4 to TRBJ1-5; no clear D gene. CDR3 length: 13 amino acids. Trimming took off 3 bases at V and 5 bases at J, with 8 bases between the two ends. CDR3 bases: TGTGCCAGCAGTTTCGAGAGTTATCAGCCCCAGCATTTT. Protein sequence: CASSFESYQPQHF.

In regard to this clonotype: An end of the junction does not agree with germline; a read error may underlie this. The rearrangement links TRBV7-9 to TRBJ2-7; D gene uncertain. The length of the CDR3 is 13 residues. CDR1 is SEHNR, CDR2 FQNEAQ, per germline (reference sequence). CDR3 in DNA: TGTGCCAGCAGTTTAGCAGGTTCCTACGGGCAGTACTTC. Encoded protein: CASSLAGSYGQYF.

This clonotype appeared a few times. This rearrangement joins TRBV7-2 to TRBJ2-5, with TRBD2 matching over 7 bases. The junction had 6 bases not matched to a gene; V was cut back by 3 bases and J by 2 bases. The CDR3 has 15 residues. CDR1 is SGHTA, CDR2 FQGNSA, per germline. Here the CDR3 DNA reads TGTGCCAGCAGCTTTATAGCGGGTACACAAGAGACCCAGTACTTC. It encodes CASSFIAGTQETQYF.

The gene calls are TRBV20-1 and TRBJ2-1; 13 positions agree with TRBD2. This CDR3 has 16 amino acids. Germline CDR1 is DFQATT and CDR2 is SNEGSKA (reference sequence). V was pared by 6 bases and J by 8 bases, with 13 bases of the junction left unmatched. CDR3: CSARLAGGPEGYEQFF. In DNA form, the CDR3 reads TGCAGTGCCAGACTAGCGGGAGGACCCGAAGGCTATGAGCAGTTCTTC.

This clonotype has a count of ten or more. The rearrangement links TRBV2 to TRBJ1-4; 8 nucleotides align to TRBD1. CDR1 and CDR2 from the germline V gene are SNHLY and FYNNEI. After removal of 6 bases from V and 11 bases from J, the junction contained 8 bases not matched to a gene. CDR3 length: 13 amino acids. The CDR3 region has the DNA TGTGCCAGCAGGTCCCAGGGGGCAGGTAAACTGTTTTTT. Amino acid sequence: CASRSQGAGKLFF.

This chain connects TRBV7-2 to TRBJ1-2; TRBD1 is a possible D gene (5 bases). The V gene's germline CDR1 is SGHTA and CDR2 FQGNSA. Trimming stripped 5 bases from V and 6 bases from J, with 13 bases between. This CDR3 comprises 13 residues. CDR3 DNA sequence: TGTGCCAGCAGCCCGGGGGTTCAACATGGCTACACCTTC. Residues: CASSPGVQHGYTF. Using reference TRBV7-2 and TRBJ1-2 for the parts outside the CDR3, the full variable domain is GAGVSQSPSNKVTEKGKDVELRCDPISGHTALYWYRQSLGQGLEFLIYFQGNSAPDKSGLPSDRFSAERTGGSVSTLTIQRTQQEDSAVYLCASSPGVQHGYTFGSGTRLTVV.

V usage is TRBV19 and J usage is TRBJ2-7, with D possibly being TRBD1 (5 bases). Trimming removed 3 bases from V and 0 bases from J, with 12 bases in between. This CDR3 contains 15 residues. Looked up from germline, CDR1 is LNHDA and CDR2 is SQIVND (reference sequence). The CDR3 region has the DNA TGTGCCAGTAGTATCCAAGGACACTACTCCTACGAGCAGTACTTC. Translating it yields CASSIQGHYSYEQYF.

CDR3 nucleotides: TGTGCCAGCAGTGGGGCAGACTACCAAGAGACCCAGTACTTC. Protein product: CASSGADYQETQYF. This chain links TRBV2 with TRBJ2-5; D not resolved. Germline V lookup: CDR1 SNHLY, CDR2 FYNNEI. This CDR3 comprises 14 residues. Trimming shortened V by 4 bases and J by 0 bases, and 9 bases separated the two germline ends.

This clonotype was observed many times. The rearrangement links TRBV5-6 to TRBJ2-7; weak D call: TRBD1 (6 bases). The CDR3 runs 14 residues. Looked up from germline, CDR1 is SGHDT and CDR2 is YYEEEE. Trimming stripped 2 bases from V and 2 bases from J, with 11 bases between. The CDR3 sequence is CASSLQGPTYEQYF. CDR3 nucleotides: TGTGCCAGCAGCTTACAGGGCCCGACCTACGAGCAGTACTTC.

This clonotype has a handful of counts. The chain couples TRBV29-1 to TRBJ2-7, with 7 bases lining up with TRBD1. Trimming at V came to 6 bases and at J to 3 bases, leaving 8 bases not matched to a gene. In germline, CDR1 is SQVTM, CDR2 ANQGSEA. CDR3 length equals 13 residues. Written as DNA, the CDR3 is TGCAGCGTCACGACAGGGAGCCGCTACGAGCAGTACTTC. This gives the protein CSVTTGSRYEQYF.

This sequence joins TRBV11-2 and TRBJ1-3; D unresolved. V lost 0 bases to trimming and J lost 5 bases, with 2 bases between them. The CDR3 has 12 amino acids. Germline V gene lookup returns CDR1 SGHAT and CDR2 FQNNGV. The CDR3 here is CASSLERNTIYF. The CDR3 DNA follows: TGTGCCAGCAGCTTAGAGAGAAACACCATATATTTT.

This clonotype occurred a few times. The chain carries TRBV6-1 and TRBJ1-1; D is uncertain. This CDR3 has 11 residues. The germline gives CDR1 MNHNS, CDR2 SASEGT. V dropped 7 bases and J dropped 7 bases, with 10 bases sitting between them. CDR3 residues: CASTQTIEAFF. DNA for the CDR3: TGTGCCAGCACCCAGACCATTGAAGCTTTCTTT.

The chain links TRBV12-3 or TRBV12-4 to TRBJ2-5; perhaps TRBD2 as D (6 bases). CDR3 length equals 14 residues. V lost 1 base, J lost 4 bases, and 10 bases lay in between. CDR3: CASSLGPRGETQYF. CDR3 coding DNA: TGTGCCAGCAGTTTAGGCCCGCGGGGAGAGACCCAGTACTTC.

The chain carries TRBV6-5 and TRBJ2-7, with a weak D call TRBD2 (6 bases). This CDR3 is 13 amino acids long. Germline V CDR1 and CDR2: MNHEY, SVGAGI. Deletions cut 4 bases from V and 3 bases from J, with 10 bases between. The CDR3 sequence is CASSWGVGYEQYF. CDR3 sequence (DNA): TGTGCCAGCAGTTGGGGGGTCGGCTACGAGCAGTACTTC.

This clonotype occurred a few times. The V call is TRBV7-7, the J call TRBJ2-5, with TRBD2 identical over 10 bases. Germline-derived CDR1 and CDR2 are SSHAT and FNYEAQ (reference sequence). V lost 10 bases to trimming and J lost 2 bases; unmatched junction nucleotides: 10. The CDR3 loop spans 15 amino acids. CDR3 DNA: TGTGCCACTACAAGCGGGAGGGCTTATCAAGAGACCCAGTACTTC. Its translation is CATTSGRAYQETQYF.

This rearrangement joins TRBV5-6 to TRBJ1-1; D gene ambiguous. The CDR3 is 13 residues long. Trimming removed 2 bases at V and 3 bases at J, with 8 bases between. Germline V CDR1 and CDR2: SGHDT, YYEEEE. CDR3 sequence reads: CASSLGSDTEAFF. In DNA form, the CDR3 reads TGTGCCAGCAGCTTAGGGTCTGACACTGAAGCTTTCTTT.

The sample holds a few counts of this clonotype. The rearrangement links TRBV7-8 to TRBJ2-1, with D hard to call. From germline, CDR1 is SGHVS and CDR2 FQNEAQ. This CDR3 contains 14 residues. The V end lost 1 base, the J end lost 3 bases, and 7 bases lay between the germline ends. In nucleotides, the CDR3 is TGTGCCAGCAGCTTAGAGGCCGTCTACAATGAGCAGTTCTTC. Translated: CASSLEAVYNEQFF.

J is TRBJ2-3 and V is TRBV9, with 7 nucleotides matching TRBD1. This CDR3 has 15 amino acids. Germline V gene lookup returns CDR1 SGDLS and CDR2 YYNGEE. V dropped 4 bases and J dropped 4; count of bases not matched to a gene: 9. The CDR3 sequence is CASSLVRGRSDTQYF. DNA of the CDR3: TGTGCCAGCAGCTTGGTAAGGGGGCGTTCAGATACGCAGTATTTT.

V gene TRBV20-1 combines with J gene TRBJ2-7; 7 bases match TRBD1. Germline V lookup: CDR1 DFQATT, CDR2 SNEGSKA (reference sequence). Germline trimming cut 3 bases from V and 3 bases from J; bases unmatched to any gene: 11. CDR3 length: 15 residues. The CDR3 DNA is TGCAGTGCTAGCTCAAGACAGGGTCCGAGCTACGAGCAGTACTTC. Amino acid sequence: CSASSRQGPSYEQYF.

V gene TRBV7-2 combines with J gene TRBJ2-5; TRBD2 agrees at 9 bases. The length of the CDR3 is 16 residues. CDR1 is SGHTA and CDR2 is FQGNSA in the germline V gene. Germline trimming cut 5 bases from V and 5 bases from J; bases unmatched to any gene: 12. For the CDR3, the DNA is TGTGCCAGCAGCCAACCGAGAGCGGGAGGCGGGGAGACCCAGTACTTC. Translating gives CASSQPRAGGGETQYF.

The gene calls are TRBV7-9 and TRBJ1-2; weak D call: TRBD1 (5 bases). V was pared by 3 bases and J by 6 bases, with 11 bases between. CDR3 size: 13 residues. CDR1 and CDR2 (germline): SEHNR, FQNEAQ (reference sequence). The CDR3 is CASSFGGLHGYTF. In DNA form, the CDR3 reads TGTGCCAGCAGCTTCGGGGGTTTGCATGGCTACACCTTC. Filled out from reference TRBV7-9 and TRBJ1-2, the complete variable domain reads DTGVSQNPRHKITKRGQNVTFRCDPISEHNRLYWYRQTLGQGPEFLTYFQNEAQLEKSRLLSDRFSAERPKGSFSTLEIQRTEQGDSAMYLCASSFGGLHGYTFGSGTRLTVV.

The rearrangement uses TRBV20-1 and TRBJ2-3, with D maybe TRBD2 (6 bases). Germline V gene sequence: CDR1 DFQATT, CDR2 SNEGSKA (reference sequence). This CDR3 is 12 amino acids long. The CDR3 DNA reads as TGCAGCGTTGCGGGAAGCACAGATACGCAGTATTTT. Translated: CSVAGSTDTQYF.

This clonotype was found many times. The CDR3 loop is CAIPEQGFTGELFF. Written as DNA, the CDR3 is TGTGCCATTCCCGAACAGGGATTCACCGGGGAGCTGTTTTTT. The chain carries TRBV5-8 and TRBJ2-2, with a tentative D call TRBD1 (6 bases). The CDR3 spans 14 residues. Germline V gene lookup returns CDR1 SGHTS and CDR2 YDEGEE. The ends were cut back, 9 bases at V and 4 bases at J, with 16 bases in the middle.

This clonotype has a count of ten or more. The chain recombines TRBV19 with TRBJ2-2; 13 nucleotides align to TRBD2. CDR1 LNHDA and CDR2 SQIVND come from the germline V gene (reference sequence). The CDR3 runs to 17 residues. The ends lost 5 bases at V and 8 bases at J; junction bases unmatched: 11. The CDR3 spells CASSPTGTSGTGGELFF. The DNA of the CDR3 is TGTGCCAGTAGTCCGACCGGGACTAGCGGGACGGGGGGGGAGCTGTTTTTT.

Concerning this clonotype: Mismatch with germline at one junction end may stem from a read error. V and J are TRBV25-1 and TRBJ2-7, with D perhaps TRBD1 or TRBD2 (5 bases each). The CDR3 consists of 14 residues. Germline V CDR1 and CDR2: MGHDK, SYGVNS. This chain's CDR3 is CASSDLRGTLEQYF. CDR3 in DNA: TGTGCCAGCAGTGATCTACGTGGGACCCTCGAGCAGTACTTT.